The clone carrying this T cell receptor beta chain was observed a handful of times. No antigen is known for it. Losses at the gene ends were 8 bases for V and 4 bases for J; bases not matched to a gene: 3. The CDR3 extends over 12 amino acids. The germline CDR1 and CDR2 sequences are MDHEN and SYDVKM. The investigators reverse transcribed all of the isolated RNA, so they sequenced expressed TCRB transcripts. Data came from immunoSEQ multiplex PCR; TCRdb stores just in-frame clones and leaves some out. The table lists about 150,000 clones, more than 9.5% of them singletons, with around 2.1% in the top ten. Based on CD45RO/CCR7/CD25/CD127/CD95/CD27, CD4+ regulatory, stem cell-like memory, naive and central memory cells were sorted. This entry comes from a study of beta chain features in type 1 diabetes. Study-level information: In age, gender and cell yields, patients were similar to healthy donors.

Whole-study findings and limits: Patients and controls would share equally any PCR tilt toward shorter templates.

The chain is built from TRBV28 and TRBJ2-7, with 9 bases fitting TRBD1. This TCR came from a man younger than 35 in good health. The sample consisted of central memory CD4+ T cells from blood. CDR3 region: CASDRGRYEQYF. The CDR3 nucleotides read TGTGCCAGCGACAGGGGGAGGTACGAGCAGTACTTC.